These 16 T cell receptor beta chains came from one sample sequenced in a study of shared clonotypes between healthy human individuals. TCRdb's copy holds only in-frame clones and misses some; the assay was immunoSEQ multiplex PCR. The repertoire includes around 2,000,000 clones, about 92% of them detected once, and roughly 1.7% sits in the top ten. Only CD45RO-negative cells positively selected for CCR7 counted as naive CD8 cells, so terminally differentiated effector memory CD45RA+ cells were excluded. The source material was naive CD8+ T cells from PBMCs. Every receptor here comes from a man younger than 35 in good health. Some clones in this sample may be carry-over from other donors' samples.

This sequence joins TRBV13 and TRBJ1-4; maybe TRBD1 (5 bases). This CDR3 has 13 amino acids. Per germline, CDR1 PRHDT and CDR2 FYEKMQ (reference sequence). The ends were cut back, 5 bases at V and 8 bases at J, with 12 bases in the middle. This CDR3 is CASSPKGREKLFF. The CDR3 DNA reads as TGTGCCAGCAGCCCAAAGGGACGGGAAAAACTGTTTTTT.

This rearrangement joins TRBV2 to TRBJ2-1; D call uncertain. Germline CDR1 reads SNHLY; CDR2 reads FYNNEI. The CDR3 loop spans 16 amino acids. V was pared by 2 bases and J by 7 bases, with 18 bases between. CDR3 in amino acids: CASSENGQNWGNEQFF. The CDR3 coding sequence is TGTGCCAGCAGTGAAAATGGGCAGAATTGGGGAAATGAGCAGTTCTTC.

V usage is TRBV9 and J usage is TRBJ2-1, with TRBD2 matching over 10 bases. J was trimmed by 7 bases and V by 4 bases; bases with no gene match: 8. This CDR3 is 15 amino acids long. The germline CDR1 and CDR2 sequences are SGDLS and YYNGEE. CDR3 in DNA: TGTGCCAGCAGCCCGCTAGCGGGAGCAGGGAATGAGCAGTTCTTC. This encodes CASSPLAGAGNEQFF.

A note on this clone: The sample has other DNA sequences that encode this CDR3 too. V is TRBV27 and J is TRBJ2-7; D ambiguous. The CDR3 has 13 amino acids. The V and J ends lost 4 bases and 2 bases respectively, with 9 bases between them. Per germline, CDR1 MNHEY and CDR2 SMNVEV (reference sequence). CDR3 nucleotides: TGTGCCAGCAGTTCGGGTCGGACCTACGAGCAGTACTTC. It encodes CASSSGRTYEQYF.

J is TRBJ1-1 and V is TRBV19; D ambiguous. Germline V gene lookup returns CDR1 LNHDA and CDR2 SQIVND (reference sequence). The CDR3 covers 12 residues. Trimming left V 3 bases short and J 6 bases short, with 8 bases between. The CDR3: CASSMSRSEAFF. CDR3 bases: TGTGCCAGTAGTATGAGCAGGTCTGAAGCTTTCTTT.

This chain connects TRBV7-9 to TRBJ2-7, with 7 bases matching TRBD2. J was trimmed by 1 base and V by 1 base; bases with no gene match: 10. The germline gives CDR1 SEHNR, CDR2 FQNEAQ (reference sequence). The CDR3 is 17 residues long. The CDR3 DNA is TGTGCCAGCAGCTTAGGGGGAGGGCGGACGCAGTCCTACGAGCAGTACTTC. This sequence encodes CASSLGGGRTQSYEQYF.

The V and J genes are TRBV29-1 and TRBJ1-2; D is ambiguous. CDR3 length: 14 amino acids. With 6 bases removed from V and 2 bases from J, the gap between germline ends came to 16 bases. The germline V gene encodes CDR1 SQVTM and CDR2 ANQGSEA. The CDR3 sequence is CSVEVWGKNYGYTF. The CDR3 bases are TGCAGCGTCGAGGTATGGGGAAAGAACTATGGCTACACCTTC.

This sequence joins TRBV25-1 and TRBJ2-4, with D possibly TRBD1 on 6 matching bases. Trimming pared 4 bases from V and 0 bases from J, leaving 19 bases between. The CDR3 is 18 residues long. The V gene's germline CDR1 is MGHDK and CDR2 SYGVNS. The CDR3 DNA reads as TGTGCCAGCAGTGGACAGGACGCGAGTTGGGGAGCCAAAAACATTCAGTACTTC. This translates into CASSGQDASWGAKNIQYF.

The rearrangement links TRBV7-8 to TRBJ1-1, with 7 bases identical to TRBD1. The germline V gene encodes CDR1 SGHVS and CDR2 FQNEAQ. Trimming took 3 bases from V and 5 from J; bases not matched to a gene: 15. This CDR3 region has 17 residues. CDR3 coding DNA: TGTGCCAGCAGCTTTCAGGGGGACAAGGGGCCGGGAACTGAAGCTTTCTTT. Protein sequence: CASSFQGDKGPGTEAFF.

The chain is built from TRBV28 and TRBJ1-1, with a possible D match to TRBD1 (6 bases). The CDR3 is made up of 13 amino acids. The germline V gene encodes CDR1 MDHEN and CDR2 SYDVKM. V lost 6 bases and J 3 bases, leaving 11 bases between the germline ends. The CDR3 is CASSLGQHTEAFF. In DNA form, the CDR3 reads TGTGCCAGCAGCCTTGGACAGCACACTGAAGCTTTCTTT.

The chain uses TRBV29-1 and TRBJ2-7; TRBD2 is a possible D gene (5 bases). Trimming stripped 6 bases from V and 1 base from J, with 19 bases between. The CDR3 extends over 15 amino acids. Germline CDR1 is SQVTM and CDR2 is ANQGSEA. The CDR3 nucleotides are TGCAGCGTAGTAACTAGTCCATCTGGGTCCTACGAGCAGTACTTC. This gives the protein CSVVTSPSGSYEQYF.

The CDR3 DNA sequence: TGTGCCAGTAGTGATCGCGCTTCGGGCGGCAATCAGCCCCAGCATTTT. This sequence encodes CASSDRASGGNQPQHF. The rearrangement uses TRBV19 and TRBJ1-5, with D unresolved. The CDR3 has 16 residues. The germline CDR1 and CDR2 sequences are LNHDA and SQIVND (reference sequence). V gave up 5 bases and J gave up 2 bases, with 16 bases separating them.

The rearrangement links TRBV27 to TRBJ1-5, with TRBD1 identical over 7 bases. The V gene end was trimmed by 1 base and the J gene end by 0 bases; junction bases not matched to a gene: 18. This CDR3 region has 21 residues. Germline assignment: CDR1 MNHEY and CDR2 SMNVEV (reference sequence). The CDR3 region has the DNA TGTGCCAGCAGTTTATTAGGGTTGTCGGGACAGCCGGGGAATAGCAATCAGCCCCAGCATTTT. This sequence encodes CASSLLGLSGQPGNSNQPQHF.

V and J are TRBV2 and TRBJ2-1; D is undetermined. In germline, CDR1 is SNHLY, CDR2 FYNNEI. CDR3 size: 16 residues. V lost 1 base to trimming and J lost 0 bases, with 10 bases between them. CDR3 loop: CASSEVIRVSYNEQFF. The CDR3 bases are TGTGCCAGCAGTGAAGTAATCAGAGTCTCCTACAATGAGCAGTTCTTC. Based on the CDR3 plus reference TRBV2 and TRBJ2-1, the full variable domain is EPEVTQTPSHQVTQMGQEVILRCVPISNHLYFYWYRQILGQKVEFLVSFYNNEISEKSEIFDDQFSVERPDGSNFTLKIRSTKLEDSAMYFCASSEVIRVSYNEQFFGPGTRLTVL.

The CDR3 nucleotides read TGTGCCAGCAGCGTAGGGAGTGAGACTAGCGGGGTACGCGTGGGGAATGAGCAGTTCTTC. This encodes CASSVGSETSGVRVGNEQFF. The rearrangement joins TRBV9 to TRBJ2-1; 11 bases map to TRBD2. Per the germline V gene, CDR1 is SGDLS and CDR2 is YYNGEE. The CDR3 length is 20 residues. Germline trimming cut 0 bases from V and 7 bases from J; bases unmatched to any gene: 18.

The chain couples TRBV19 to TRBJ1-1; 10 bases are a match to TRBD1. CDR1 is LNHDA, CDR2 SQIVND, per germline (reference sequence). The CDR3 is 16 amino acids. Trimming at V came to 4 bases and at J to 1 base, leaving 6 bases not matched to a gene. The CDR3 nucleotides read TGTGCCAGTAGTACGACAGGGGGCTGGGGGAACACTGAAGCTTTCTTT. This sequence encodes CASSTTGGWGNTEAFF.